This TCR beta chain comes out of a study of blood T cell repertoires in COVID-19. Study-level background: Sample material is recorded as cDNA or gDNA derived from T cells, B-cell-depleted T cells, or PBMCs.

Source study methods: Cell counts per sample came from amplifying reference gene primers. Libraries were prepared by immunoSEQ multiplex PCR; TCRdb keeps only in-frame clonotypes and omits some of them. V, J and clone size were drawn from that table, and D and trimming were deduced from the DNA. The sample records tens of thousands of clones, about 83% being singletons. Seattle cases were enrolled at active infection and followed longitudinally. CDR1 and CDR2 from the germline V gene are SGHAT and FQNNGV. The V end lost 5 bases, the J end lost 0 bases, and 16 bases lay between the germline ends. The CDR3 is made up of 16 amino acids.

The sequence was collected from a man aged 35-49 years with COVID-19, enrolled during active disease. The chain carries TRBV11-2 and TRBJ1-1; D gene uncertain. The sample comprised peripheral blood. The CDR3 DNA reads as TGTGCCAGCAGCCAGTTCACCGGGAGAATGAACACTGAAGCTTTCTTT. It codes for CASSQFTGRMNTEAFF.